The 18 T cell receptor beta chains given below trace back to one sample, sequenced in a study of regulatory T cells in long-lasting Graves disease. Noted time point: newly diagnosed GD, antithyroid drugs for less than 3 months. PBMC RNA served as the TCR library source. The TCR beta library used iRepertoire HTBI primers with Arm-PCR amplification of CDR3. TCRdb called the multiplex PCR reads again in MiXCR, with one record for every CDR3 protein. This table has 200,000 to 250,000 distinct CDR3 sequences, around 20% appearing once. This sample also appeared in a second study, on T cells in Graves' hyperthyroidism and ophthalmopathy.

The sample in question was peripheral blood mononuclear cells (PBMCs), obtained at new diagnosis, from a patient treated with antithyroid drugs. The receptors come from a woman aged 25 to 39 with Graves disease.

In this sample, this clonotype turned up many times. This rearrangement joins TRBV10-3 to TRBJ1-5; TRBD1 matches 7 bases. Germline CDR1 ENHRY, CDR2 SYGVKD. Germline trimming cut 6 bases from V and 2 bases from J; bases unmatched to any gene: 4. The CDR3 contains 14 residues. CDR3 bases: TGTGCCATCAGCGACCAGGGGGGCAATCAGCCCCAGCATTTT. This translates into CAISDQGGNQPQHF.

This clonotype was counted many times. The chain links TRBV24-1 to TRBJ2-1; D not certain. The CDR3 is made up of 12 amino acids. V dropped 1 base and J dropped 8 bases, with 5 bases sitting between them. The germline V gene encodes CDR1 KGHDR and CDR2 SFDVKD. DNA for the CDR3: TGTGCCACCAGTGATTTCAAGGATGAGCAGTTCTTC. Translation: CATSDFKDEQFF.

There are many counts of this clonotype. This rearrangement joins TRBV4-1 to TRBJ1-5, with D hard to call. This CDR3 comprises 14 residues. The germline V gene has CDR1 MGHRA and CDR2 YSYEKL. Deletions cut 5 bases from V and 7 bases from J, with 15 bases between. CDR3 sequence: CASSDGGGQQPQHF. CDR3 sequence (DNA): TGCGCCAGCAGCGACGGCGGAGGGCAGCAGCCCCAGCATTTT.

This clonotype was seen a few times. The chain's CDR3 is CASSVAFGDTQYF. CDR3 DNA sequence: TGTGCCAGCAGCGTAGCTTTTGGGGATACGCAGTATTTT. The V and J genes are TRBV9 and TRBJ2-3; the D is unclear. The CDR3 length is 13 residues. Trimming shortened V by 0 bases and J by 6 bases, and 8 bases separated the two germline ends. The V gene's germline CDR1 is SGDLS and CDR2 YYNGEE. The variable domain in full, with the rest retrieved from reference TRBV9 and TRBJ2-3, is DSGVTQTPKHLITATGQRVTLRCSPRSGDLSVYWYQQSLDQGLQFLIQYYNGEERAKGNILERFSAQQFPDLHSELNLSSLELGDSALYFCASSVAFGDTQYFGPGTRLTVL.

This clonotype was picked up many times. V gene TRBV27 combines with J gene TRBJ2-7; D call uncertain. Per germline, CDR1 MNHEY and CDR2 SMNVEV (reference sequence). V was clipped by 0 bases and J by 4 bases, with 7 bases between them. The CDR3 is 13 residues long. The CDR3 DNA reads as TGTGCCAGCAGTTTATCGCCAGGATACGAGCAGTACTTC. Its translation: CASSLSPGYEQYF.

Details on this clonotype: A much bigger clone sits one base away, suggesting this may be a read error. The V call is TRBV28, the J call TRBJ2-1; 10 nucleotides agree with TRBD2. The germline V gene has CDR1 MDHEN and CDR2 SYDVKM. The CDR3 runs to 14 residues. This CDR3 is CTSSSSGSIGEQFF. The CDR3 DNA reads TGTACCAGCAGCTCTAGCGGGAGTATAGGTGAGCAGTTCTTC. Complete variable domain (other parts from reference TRBV28 and TRBJ2-1): DVKVTQSSRYLVKRTGEKVFLECVQDMDHENMFWYRQDPGLGLRLIYFSYDVKMKEKGDIPEGYSVSREKKERFSLILESASTNQTSMYLCTSSSSGSIGEQFFGPGTRLTVL.

In this sample, this clonotype turned up many times. The chain links TRBV11-2 to TRBJ2-5; D might be TRBD1 (6 bases). CDR1 is SGHAT, CDR2 FQNNGV, per germline. V lost 0 bases, J lost 2 bases, and 10 bases lay in between. The CDR3 extends over 15 amino acids. Written as DNA, the CDR3 is TGTGCCAGCAGCTTAGAGGGGGCGAAGCAAGAGACCCAGTACTTC. Its translation: CASSLEGAKQETQYF.

This clonotype has a count of ten or more. CDR3 DNA sequence: TGTGCCAGTACCCCGACAGGGTGGTATGGCTACACCTTC. Its protein is CASTPTGWYGYTF. The V and J genes are TRBV19 and TRBJ1-2; TRBD1 matches 7 bases. With V trimmed by 7 bases and J by 5 bases, 7 bases remained unmatched. The CDR3 covers 13 residues. Germline V gene sequence: CDR1 LNHDA, CDR2 SQIVND (reference sequence). The complete variable domain, with remaining parts taken from reference TRBV19 and TRBJ1-2, reads DGGITQSPKYLFRKEGQNVTLSCEQNLNHDAMYWYRQDPGQGLRLIYYSQIVNDFQKGDIAEGYSVSREKKESFPLTVTSAQKNPTAFYLCASTPTGWYGYTFGSGTRLTVV.

This clonotype was recorded many times. The chain has TRBV20-1 and TRBJ1-5; no clear D. V was pared by 1 base and J by 2 bases, with 12 bases between. Germline-derived CDR1 and CDR2 are DFQATT and SNEGSKA (reference sequence). The CDR3 length is 15 residues. CDR3 bases: TGCAGTGCTAGAGTGGATGAAGCGGGCAATCAGCCCCAGCATTTT. It is translated as CSARVDEAGNQPQHF.

The chain links TRBV27 to TRBJ2-7, with 8 bases matching TRBD2. V shed 8 bases, J shed 4 bases, and the junction held 10 bases outside the gene matches. Germline V gene data show CDR1 as MNHEY and CDR2 as SMNVEV (reference sequence). The CDR3 is 14 amino acids. The CDR3 region is CASRHREGRYEQYF. The DNA for the CDR3 is TGTGCCAGCCGTCACCGGGAGGGTAGGTACGAGCAGTACTTC.

This clonotype occurred a few times. This chain uses TRBV18 with TRBJ2-1; D ambiguous. Germline V lookup: CDR1 KGHSH, CDR2 LQKENI. V was shortened by 3 bases and J by 5 bases, with 8 bases between the two germline ends. The CDR3 covers 13 residues. For the CDR3, the DNA is TGTGCCAGCTCACCGGAACTAAACAATGAGCAGTTCTTC. Its protein product is CASSPELNNEQFF. Complete variable domain (other parts from reference TRBV18 and TRBJ2-1): NAGVMQNPRHLVRRRGQEARLRCSPMKGHSHVYWYRQLPEEGLKFMVYLQKENIIDESGMPKERFSAEFPKEGPSILRIQQVVRGDSAAYFCASSPELNNEQFFGPGTRLTVL.

As for this clonotype: The conserved phenylalanine or tryptophan is not found at the CDR3 terminus, so this likely reflects a read error. The V call is TRBV18, the J call TRBJ1-1, with 7 positions matching TRBD1. The trim removed 3 bases at V and 9 bases at J, leaving 10 bases unmatched. The germline gives CDR1 KGHSH, CDR2 LQKENI. The CDR3 length is 14 residues. Written as DNA, the CDR3 is TGTGCCAGCTCACCGAACAGGGGCGATCCGCAAGCTTTCTGT. Translated, it gives CASSPNRGDPQAFC.

This clonotype was observed many times. The J gene is TRBJ2-7, the V gene TRBV5-6; 10 bases match TRBD1. V lost 4 bases and J lost 9; bases outside the gene matches: 13. The CDR3 is 15 amino acids. The germline gives CDR1 SGHDT, CDR2 YYEEEE. CDR3 sequence: CASSLSGTGALVQYF. The DNA of the CDR3 is TGTGCCAGCAGCCTCTCCGGGACAGGGGCATTAGTGCAGTACTTC.

This clonotype came up many times. This sequence joins TRBV4-2 and TRBJ2-6, with D unresolved. The CDR3 contains 16 residues. Trimming took off 0 bases at V and 0 bases at J, with 6 bases between the two ends. CDR1 and CDR2 from the germline V gene are LGHNA and YNFKEQ. CDR3 DNA sequence: TGTGCCAGCAGCCAAGATGGGTCCTCTGGGGCCAACGTCCTGACTTTC. This gives the protein CASSQDGSSGANVLTF.

Many counts were recorded for this clonotype. The chain links TRBV3-1 to TRBJ1-2; D remains ambiguous. The ends were cut back, 2 bases at V and 7 bases at J, with 11 bases in the middle. This CDR3 region has 13 residues. Germline CDR1 LGHDT, CDR2 YNNKEL (reference sequence). The CDR3 DNA is TGTGCCAGCAGCCAATGGGTCGCGGGTGGCTACACCTTC. It is translated as CASSQWVAGGYTF.

This clonotype was observed many times. The rearrangement joins TRBV27 to TRBJ1-4, with 8 bases matching TRBD1. Germline V CDR1 and CDR2: MNHEY, SMNVEV (reference sequence). The V gene end was trimmed by 5 bases and the J gene end by 3 bases; junction bases not matched to a gene: 8. This CDR3 region has 16 residues. CDR3 sequence reads: CASSLRRTGPNEKLFF. As DNA, the CDR3 is TGTGCCAGCAGTCTTAGAAGGACAGGGCCTAATGAAAAACTGTTTTTT. The full variable domain, rest sourced from reference TRBV27 and TRBJ1-4, is EAQVTQNPRYLITVTGKKLTVTCSQNMNHEYMSWYRQDPGLGLRQIYYSMNVEVTDKGDVPEGYKVSRKEKRNFPLILESPSPNQTSLYFCASSLRRTGPNEKLFFGSGTQLSVL.

This clonotype was picked up many times. The CDR3 sequence is CASSGAGSREHYNEQFF. The CDR3 DNA is TGTGCCAGCAGTGGAGCTGGTTCGCGGGAACACTACAATGAGCAGTTCTTC. J is TRBJ2-1 and V is TRBV6-1; maybe TRBD2 (6 bases). V was pared by 4 bases and J by 3 bases, with 19 bases between. This CDR3 region has 17 residues. Germline V CDR1 and CDR2: MNHNS, SASEGT.

This clonotype was found many times. This chain connects TRBV2 to TRBJ2-7; 13 bases are a match to TRBD2. The length of the CDR3 is 15 residues. Germline lookup yields CDR1 SNHLY and CDR2 FYNNEI. Trimming took 6 bases from V and 3 from J; bases not matched to a gene: 5. The CDR3 here is CASRGLAGSNYEQYF. CDR3 in DNA: TGTGCCAGCAGGGGACTAGCGGGGTCTAACTACGAGCAGTACTTC. The complete variable domain, with remaining parts taken from reference TRBV2 and TRBJ2-7, reads EPEVTQTPSHQVTQMGQEVILRCVPISNHLYFYWYRQILGQKVEFLVSFYNNEISEKSEIFDDQFSVERPDGSNFTLKIRSTKLEDSAMYFCASRGLAGSNYEQYFGPGTRLTVT.